The clone carrying this TCR beta chain has at least ten counts. What it recognizes is unknown. CDR1 MDHEN and CDR2 SYDVKM come from the germline V gene. There are 16 residues in the CDR3. J gave up 0 bases and V 1 base, and 2 bases lay outside the gene matches. This record comes from a study of CD8 T cells in ankylosing spondylitis. Study observations and caveats: There was a TCR beta motif, made of roughly eight highly homologous variants, that appeared characteristic of ankylosing spondylitis blood. Reportedly, matched ankylosing spondylitis synovial fluid was significantly enriched for disease-linked clones. Disease-linked clones displayed a CD8+ phenotype and appeared relatively rarely in peripheral blood.

TCRdb redid the calling of the 5' RACE reads with MiXCR, one entry per CDR3 protein. The sample lists some 220,000 distinct CDR3 sequences, approximately 7.4% occurring once. This receptor was identified in a male donor with ankylosing spondylitis. The chain uses TRBV28 and TRBJ1-5; 8 positions match TRBD1. Sequencing was done on a sample of blood, either unsorted or a sorted T cell fraction (not recorded which). The CDR3 is CASSLSGGGSNQPQHF. CDR3 DNA: TGTGCCAGCAGTTTATCAGGGGGCGGTAGCAATCAGCCCCAGCATTTT. The full variable domain, its missing parts supplied by reference TRBV28 and TRBJ1-5, is DVKVTQSSRYLVKRTGEKVFLECVQDMDHENMFWYRQDPGLGLRLIYFSYDVKMKEKGDIPEGYSVSREKKERFSLILESASTNQTSMYLCASSLSGGGSNQPQHFGDGTRLSIL.